This T cell receptor (beta chain) was sequenced in a study of human T cells and chemical hapten exposure. Study results and caveats: Because all patients had alopecia, their immune responses might differ from healthy ones. Expanded TCRs made up significantly more big CDR3 similarity clusters than controls did. In the PT1 data, expanded TCR counts showed a positive correlation with patch test score.

Regarding time point: pre-sensitization, week 0. Treatment of the sample: therapeutic diphenylcyclopropenone sensitization with weekly scalp DPC. The starting material, unfractionated whole blood, was used for total RNA extraction. For this clonotype: What it binds is unknown.

Using its own MiXCR run on the RACE reads, TCRdb lists one record per CDR3 protein. The sample carries about 80,000 distinct CDR3 sequences, approximately 14% recorded once. This specimen was whole blood, taken in connection with sensitization to the hapten diphenylcyclopropenone (DPC). This TCR was recovered from a woman in her forties or fifties with alopecia areata. Some clones in this sample may be carry-over from other donors' samples.

Written as DNA, the CDR3 is TGTGCCAGCAGTGAGGGGGGCTGGAGAAGCTCCTACAATGAGCAGTTCTTC. Translated, it gives CASSEGGWRSSYNEQFF. The chain carries TRBV2 and TRBJ2-1; D assignment may be TRBD1 or TRBD2 (6 bases each). The CDR3 is made up of 17 amino acids. Trimming cost V 3 bases and J 0 bases, with 15 bases left between them. Per germline, CDR1 SNHLY and CDR2 FYNNEI.